What follows describes a single TCR beta chain. The antigen remains unidentified. This record belongs to a study of Graves' ophthalmopathy and Graves' hyperthyroidism. Study conclusions and caveats: Using a 13-signature model, the authors split ophthalmopathy from stable hyperthyroidism, with roughly 90% sensitivity and roughly 83% specificity.

Investigators amplified TCR beta CDR3 regions from RNA transcripts. The library came from an HTBI-primed first-round RT-PCR and a second-round multiplex PCR. Using its own MiXCR run on the multiplex PCR reads, TCRdb lists one record per CDR3 protein. Altogether over a million distinct CDR3 sequences are present, less than 45% being singletons, with the ten largest covering 11%. The sequence was collected from an adult man with Graves' hyperthyroidism. The specimen was peripheral blood or thyroid tissue (not recorded which).

In DNA form, the CDR3 reads TGTGCCAGCAGTTTAACGGGGTTGGACTCACCCCTCCACTTT. Translated, it gives CASSLTGLDSPLHF. The chain recombines TRBV12-3 or TRBV12-4 with TRBJ1-6, with D unclear. CDR3 length: 14 residues. Trimming cost V 2 bases and J 10 bases, with 12 bases left between them.